Following are 10 T cell receptor beta chains from one sample sequenced in a study of cytomegalovirus exposure and HLA in healthy donors. Both 60 Vbeta primers and 13 Jbeta primers went into the PCR. This table comes from immunoSEQ multiplex PCR, and its TCRdb copy is limited to in-frame clones, with some not included. The data show about 130,000 clones, and the top ten clones hold about 2.1%. The source material was PBMCs. These receptors all stem from a woman aged 55-69 years in good health and CMV-seronegative.

CDR3 residues: CASSGEGDEQYF. CDR3 DNA: TGCGCCAGCAGCGGCGAGGGGGACGAGCAGTACTTC. The V gene is TRBV5-1, the J gene TRBJ2-7; D possibly corresponds to TRBD1 (6 bases). Germline loops: CDR1 SGHRS, CDR2 YFSETQ. V shed 4 bases and J shed 5 bases, with 10 bases lying between them. The CDR3 totals 12 residues.

This chain connects TRBV10-2 to TRBJ1-2; the match to TRBD1 covers 8 bases. Germline V gene data show CDR1 as WSHSY and CDR2 as SAAADI. V gave up 6 bases and J gave up 8 bases; unmatched junction bases: 8. CDR3 length: 13 residues. CDR3 protein: CASRITGGDGYTF. DNA for the CDR3: TGCGCCAGCAGGATCACAGGGGGAGACGGCTACACCTTC.

Concerning this clone itself: This CDR3 is also generated by other DNA sequences in the sample. The V and J genes are TRBV20-1 and TRBJ2-7; D perhaps matches TRBD1 (5 bases). This CDR3 is 11 amino acids long. Per the germline V gene, CDR1 is DFQATT and CDR2 is SNEGSKA (reference sequence). V was pared by 1 base and J by 9 bases, with 10 bases between. CDR3: CSARVGQGQYF. CDR3 coding DNA: TGCAGTGCTAGAGTTGGGCAGGGGCAGTACTTC.

This sequence joins TRBV28 and TRBJ2-3; possibly TRBD1 for D (6 bases). Germline CDR1 and CDR2: MDHEN and SYDVKM. The CDR3 loop spans 19 amino acids. V was cut by 6 bases and J by 6 bases, with 31 bases left in between. Written as DNA, the CDR3 is TGTGCCAGCAGAGACCGGCCAAAAACCCTACGACAGGCCTCGGATACGCAGTATTTT. This sequence encodes CASRDRPKTLRQASDTQYF.

The chain combines TRBV6-1 with TRBJ2-7, with D unclear. The germline CDR1 and CDR2 sequences are MNHNS and SASEGT. The V and J ends lost 5 bases and 4 bases respectively, with 6 bases between them. The CDR3 loop spans 11 amino acids. Here the CDR3 DNA reads TGTGCCAGCAGTATTCTATACGAGCAGTACTTC. Translating gives CASSILYEQYF.

V usage is TRBV5-6 and J usage is TRBJ1-1; D remains ambiguous. V was pared by 3 bases and J by 2 bases, with 2 bases between. Germline CDR1 is SGHDT and CDR2 is YYEEEE. This CDR3 has 11 residues. CDR3 in DNA: TGTGCCAGCAGCTCAAACACTGAAGCTTTCTTT. Its translation: CASSSNTEAFF.

The chain has TRBV9 and TRBJ2-7, with 8 positions matching TRBD1. Germline CDR1 and CDR2: SGDLS and YYNGEE. The CDR3 covers 15 residues. J was trimmed by 7 bases and V by 2 bases; bases with no gene match: 11. This CDR3 is CASSVGAATGDEQYF. The CDR3 DNA sequence: TGTGCCAGCAGCGTCGGGGCGGCGACAGGGGATGAGCAGTACTTC.

The chain recombines TRBV10-3 with TRBJ1-2; D is unclear. CDR3 size: 16 residues. Germline V gives CDR1 ENHRY, CDR2 SYGVKD. V dropped 3 bases and J dropped 0 bases, with 14 bases sitting between them. CDR3 nucleotide sequence: TGTGCCATCAGTGATGGACTATCAGCCACTAACTATGGCTACACCTTC. Protein: CAISDGLSATNYGYTF.

The gene calls are TRBV2 and TRBJ1-1; D may be TRBD1 (5 bases). The CDR3 spans 12 residues. V was trimmed by 2 bases and J by 7 bases, leaving 8 bases between them. The germline V gene encodes CDR1 SNHLY and CDR2 FYNNEI. The CDR3 loop is CASSESRVEAFF. CDR3 DNA sequence: TGTGCCAGCAGTGAAAGCAGGGTTGAAGCTTTCTTT.

The chain has TRBV27 and TRBJ1-3; D may be TRBD1 (5 bases). Germline values: CDR1 MNHEY, CDR2 SMNVEV (reference sequence). This CDR3 is built from 14 residues. The ends were cut back, 2 bases at V and 0 bases at J, with 5 bases in the middle. The CDR3 spells CASSLDSSGNTIYF. In DNA form, the CDR3 reads TGTGCCAGCAGTTTAGACAGCTCTGGAAACACCATATATTTT.